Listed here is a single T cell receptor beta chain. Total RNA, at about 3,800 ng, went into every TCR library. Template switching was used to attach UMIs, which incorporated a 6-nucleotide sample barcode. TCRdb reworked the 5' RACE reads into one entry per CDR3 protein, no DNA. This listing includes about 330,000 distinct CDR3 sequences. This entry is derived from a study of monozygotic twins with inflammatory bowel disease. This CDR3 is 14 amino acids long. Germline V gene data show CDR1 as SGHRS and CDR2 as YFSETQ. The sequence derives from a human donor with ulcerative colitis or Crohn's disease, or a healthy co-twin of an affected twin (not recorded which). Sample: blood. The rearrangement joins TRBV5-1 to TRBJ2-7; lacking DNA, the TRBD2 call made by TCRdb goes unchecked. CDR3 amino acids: CASSFGGALNEQYF.